Below, 11 T cell receptor beta chains from the same sample are listed, as sequenced in a study of OX40 agonist ivuxolimab in advanced cancers. The repertoire was sequenced with immunoSEQ multiplex PCR; TCRdb's copy has only in-frame clones and lacks some. This sample yields 45,000 to 50,000 clones, of which roughly 89% are seen a single time; more than 13% belongs to the top ten. The material sequenced was CD4+ or CD8+ T cells sorted from blood, taken in a trial of the OX40 agonist ivuxolimab. Source of these receptors: an adult with an advanced solid tumor such as melanoma, head and neck, liver or kidney cancer.

The chain recombines TRBV19 with TRBJ1-1; no clear D. Germline CDR1 LNHDA, CDR2 SQIVND (reference sequence). CDR3 length: 11 residues. With 7 bases removed from V and 3 bases from J, the gap between germline ends came to 6 bases. The CDR3 here is CASTRHTEAFF. The DNA of the CDR3 is TGTGCCAGTACCCGTCACACTGAAGCTTTCTTT.

This clone has only a few counts. The chain is built from TRBV5-4 and TRBJ1-1, with TRBD1 as a possible D gene (6 bases). This CDR3 has 14 residues. The germline CDR1 and CDR2 sequences are SGHNT and YYREEE (reference sequence). V lost 4 bases to trimming and J lost 3 bases, with 13 bases between them. In DNA, the CDR3 is TGTGCCAGCAGCCTGGACAGTACCTACACTGAAGCTTTCTTT. Protein product: CASSLDSTYTEAFF.

The rearrangement joins TRBV2 to TRBJ2-7, with 11 nucleotides matching TRBD2. Germline V gene sequence: CDR1 SNHLY, CDR2 FYNNEI. The CDR3 loop spans 15 amino acids. V was pared by 7 bases and J by 3 bases, with 8 bases of the junction left unmatched. The CDR3, as DNA: TGTGCCAGCACGTCCTTAGCGGGAGGGAACTACGAGCAGTACTTC. It encodes CASTSLAGGNYEQYF.

This clone was observed a handful of times. The V and J genes are TRBV6-5 and TRBJ1-5, with TRBD1 matching over 9 bases. Unmatched junction bases numbered 7, after V lost 6 bases and J lost 4 bases. Germline values: CDR1 MNHEY, CDR2 SVGAGI. The CDR3 spans 15 residues. CDR3 amino acids: CASRDSGTGNQPQHF. As DNA, the CDR3 is TGTGCCAGCAGAGATTCCGGGACAGGGAATCAGCCCCAGCATTTT.

V usage is TRBV2 and J usage is TRBJ1-5, with D possibly TRBD1 on 5 matching bases. The CDR3 covers 14 residues. Trimming shortened V by 1 base and J by 6 bases, and 10 bases separated the two germline ends. From germline, CDR1 is SNHLY and CDR2 FYNNEI. In nucleotides, the CDR3 is TGTGCCAGCAGTGAAGTGGGGGTCACTCAGCCCCAGCATTTT. It codes for CASSEVGVTQPQHF.

This clone was recorded once. V gene TRBV30 combines with J gene TRBJ2-1, with D perhaps TRBD1 or TRBD2 (5 bases each). Trimming removed 1 base from V and 7 bases from J, with 14 bases in between. CDR3 length: 14 amino acids. Germline lookup yields CDR1 GTSNPN and CDR2 SVGIG (reference sequence). The chain's CDR3 is CAWSGWDGLNEQFF. In nucleotides, the CDR3 is TGTGCCTGGAGTGGTTGGGACGGACTGAATGAGCAGTTCTTC.

The CDR3 sequence: CASSPPPGYNSPLHF. The CDR3 DNA reads TGTGCCAGCAGTCCCCCCCCGGGCTATAATTCACCCCTCCACTTT. V gene TRBV27 combines with J gene TRBJ1-6; D gene unclear. The CDR3 length is 15 residues. Germline-derived CDR1 and CDR2 are MNHEY and SMNVEV (reference sequence). V dropped 5 bases and J dropped 3 bases, with 11 bases sitting between them.

V and J are TRBV5-1 and TRBJ2-7; tentatively, D is TRBD1 (5 bases). V gave up 3 bases and J gave up 0 bases, with 13 bases separating them. Germline lookup yields CDR1 SGHRS and CDR2 YFSETQ. The CDR3 consists of 15 residues. The CDR3 nucleotides are TGCGCCAGCAGCTCGAGCCCCGACAGCTCCTACGAGCAGTACTTC. This sequence encodes CASSSSPDSSYEQYF.

The chain combines TRBV19 with TRBJ2-2, with D possibly being TRBD1 or TRBD2 (5 bases each). Germline V gives CDR1 LNHDA, CDR2 SQIVND (reference sequence). The CDR3 length is 13 residues. Trimming took off 7 bases at V and 4 bases at J, with 10 bases between the two ends. CDR3 nucleotide sequence: TGTGCCAGTAATTGGGGGAGCACCGGGGAGCTGTTTTTT. This sequence encodes CASNWGSTGELFF.

The chain uses TRBV19 and TRBJ2-2; D remains ambiguous. The V and J ends lost 4 bases and 4 bases respectively, with 13 bases between them. CDR1 and CDR2 from the germline V gene are LNHDA and SQIVND (reference sequence). This CDR3 is 15 amino acids long. The CDR3 loop is CASSTARRPTGELFF. In DNA, the CDR3 is TGTGCCAGTAGTACAGCGCGGCGCCCCACCGGGGAGCTGTTTTTT.

This chain uses TRBV7-2 with TRBJ2-7, with unresolved D. The V end was cut by 4 bases, the J end by 1 base, with 11 bases between. This CDR3 spans 14 amino acids. Germline CDR1 reads SGHTA; CDR2 reads FQGNSA. The CDR3 is CASSSAWQSYEQYF. The DNA of the CDR3 is TGTGCCAGCAGCTCGGCTTGGCAGTCCTACGAGCAGTACTTC.